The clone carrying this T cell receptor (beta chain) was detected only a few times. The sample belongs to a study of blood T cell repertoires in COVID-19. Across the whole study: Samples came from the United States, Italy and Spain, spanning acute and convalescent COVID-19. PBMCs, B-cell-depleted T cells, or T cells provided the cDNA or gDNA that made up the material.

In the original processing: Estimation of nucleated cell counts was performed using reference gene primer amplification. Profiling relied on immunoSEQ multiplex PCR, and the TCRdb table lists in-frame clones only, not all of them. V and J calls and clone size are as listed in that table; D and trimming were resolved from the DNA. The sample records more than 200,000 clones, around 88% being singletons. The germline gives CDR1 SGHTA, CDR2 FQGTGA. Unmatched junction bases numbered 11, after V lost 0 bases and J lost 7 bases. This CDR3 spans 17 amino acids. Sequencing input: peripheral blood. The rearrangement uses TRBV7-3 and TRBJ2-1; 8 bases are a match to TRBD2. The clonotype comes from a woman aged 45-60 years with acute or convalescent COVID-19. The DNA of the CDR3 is TGTGCCAGCAGCTTAACACCTTCAGCGGGAGTAAAGAATGAGCAGTTCTTC. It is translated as CASSLTPSAGVKNEQFF.